The clone carrying this T cell receptor beta chain was counted between two and nine times. Its antigen is unidentified. Primers for the PCR totalled 60 Vbeta and 13 Jbeta. Method: immunoSEQ multiplex PCR; TCRdb's copy keeps in-frame clones and lacks some. The sample includes approximately 81,000 clones, 74% seen only once; the top ten take over 7.5%. This sample is drawn from a study of cytomegalovirus exposure and HLA in healthy donors. This CDR3 spans 15 amino acids. CDR1 is ENHRY and CDR2 is SYGVKD in the germline V gene. The V and J ends lost 6 bases and 0 bases respectively, with 12 bases between them. Findings and limits, study-wide: Sequencing likely caused a cluster of highly shared sequence variants. In a later analysis, several top co-occurrence clusters appeared linked to parvovirus B19, influenza, CMV and Epstein-Barr virus.

V is TRBV10-3 and J is TRBJ1-5; perhaps TRBD1 as D (6 bases). Sample: PBMCs. The clonotype originates from a man aged 40-50 years in good health and CMV-seropositive. CDR3 amino acids: CAISRDKYSNQPQHF. In DNA, the CDR3 is TGTGCCATCAGCCGGGACAAATATAGCAATCAGCCCCAGCATTTT.